A selection of T cell receptor beta chains follows, all from one sample in a study of T cell responses to AZD1222 COVID-19 vaccine. TCRdb's table, derived via immunoSEQ multiplex PCR, lists solely in-frame clones and lacks some. The table has about 94,000 clones, about 88% seen once. The material was peripheral blood, obtained on day 0 of AZD1222 vaccination. The source of these receptors is an adult in good health. The CDR3 runs from the conserved cysteine through the conserved F or W. The D gene is left open where the match is weak. Clone size appears in some rows only: once, few, many, or a class for an expanded clone.

CDR3aa: CASSPALPGSDNSPLHF
CDR3nt: TGTGCCAGCTCACCTGCCCTACCAGGGTCCGATAATTCACCCCTCCACTTT
len: 17
abundance: -
v_gene: TRBV18
d_gene: -
j_gene: TRBJ1-6

CDR3aa: CASSPRTSGVYEQYF
CDR3nt: TGTGCCAGCAGCCCTAGGACTAGCGGGGTTTACGAGCAGTACTTC
len: 15
abundance: -
v_gene: TRBV3-1/TRBV3-2
d_gene: TRBD2
j_gene: TRBJ2-7

CDR3aa: CASSLGRDRPQHF
CDR3nt: TGTGCCAGCAGCTTGGGGCGGGACAGGCCCCAGCATTTT
len: 13
abundance: -
v_gene: TRBV5-8
d_gene: TRBD1
j_gene: TRBJ1-5

CDR3aa: CASRVTSGFTDEQFF
CDR3nt: TGTGCCAGCAGGGTGACTAGCGGCTTTACCGATGAGCAGTTCTTC
len: 15
abundance: -
v_gene: TRBV6-5
d_gene: TRBD2
j_gene: TRBJ2-1

CDR3aa: CASNTPGQGYEQYF
CDR3nt: TGTGCCAGCAATACTCCGGGACAGGGGTACGAGCAGTACTTC
len: 14
abundance: -
v_gene: TRBV19
d_gene: TRBD1
j_gene: TRBJ2-7

CDR3aa: CASILQSGETQYF
CDR3nt: TGTGCCAGCATCCTACAGAGTGGAGAGACCCAGTACTTC
len: 13
abundance: -
v_gene: TRBV5-8
d_gene: -
j_gene: TRBJ2-5

CDR3aa: CASSHPNDRGVGGYTF
CDR3nt: TGTGCCAGCAGCCATCCCAATGACAGGGGGGTAGGTGGCTACACCTTC
len: 16
abundance: once
v_gene: TRBV4-2
d_gene: TRBD1
j_gene: TRBJ1-2

CDR3aa: CASSLGDRVEKLFF
CDR3nt: TGTGCCAGTAGCCTCGGGGACAGGGTTGAAAAACTGTTTTTT
len: 14
abundance: -
v_gene: TRBV19
d_gene: TRBD1
j_gene: TRBJ1-4

CDR3aa: CSGGQSAGEQFF
CDR3nt: TGCAGCGGTGGGCAGAGCGCCGGTGAGCAGTTCTTC
len: 12
abundance: -
v_gene: TRBV29-1
d_gene: -
j_gene: TRBJ2-1

CDR3aa: CASNMGQGFDEQFF
CDR3nt: TGTGCCAGCAACATGGGACAGGGGTTCGATGAGCAGTTCTTC
len: 14
abundance: -
v_gene: TRBV6-5
d_gene: TRBD1
j_gene: TRBJ2-1

CDR3aa: CAWSVGEVLGYTF
CDR3nt: TGTGCCTGGAGTGTAGGCGAGGTCTTGGGCTACACCTTC
len: 13
abundance: -
v_gene: TRBV30
d_gene: -
j_gene: TRBJ1-2

CDR3aa: CASTQTRGSEQYF
CDR3nt: TGCGCCAGCACACAAACGCGGGGGAGCGAGCAGTACTTC
len: 13
abundance: -
v_gene: TRBV5-1
d_gene: TRBD2
j_gene: TRBJ2-7

CDR3aa: CASSQAGTGGQPQHF
CDR3nt: TGTGCCAGCAGCCAAGCAGGGACAGGTGGTCAGCCCCAGCATTTT
len: 15
abundance: -
v_gene: TRBV4-2
d_gene: TRBD1
j_gene: TRBJ1-5

CDR3aa: CASSYRPNQPQHF
CDR3nt: TGTGCCAGCAGCTATAGGCCGAATCAGCCCCAGCATTTT
len: 13
abundance: few
v_gene: TRBV7-2
d_gene: -
j_gene: TRBJ1-5

CDR3aa: CAWSRYRGVGNQPQHF
CDR3nt: TGTGCCTGGAGTCGGTACCGCGGGGTAGGCAATCAGCCCCAGCATTTT
len: 16
abundance: -
v_gene: TRBV30
d_gene: -
j_gene: TRBJ1-5

CDR3aa: CASSPGYGETQYF
CDR3nt: TGTGCCAGTAGCCCAGGTTACGGAGAGACCCAGTACTTC
len: 13
abundance: -
v_gene: TRBV19
d_gene: -
j_gene: TRBJ2-5

CDR3aa: CASSIGTSTNEKLFF
CDR3nt: TGTGCCAGTAGTATCGGAACTTCAACTAATGAAAAACTGTTTTTT
len: 15
abundance: -
v_gene: TRBV19
d_gene: -
j_gene: TRBJ1-4

CDR3aa: CASSQAEGPPQETQYF
CDR3nt: TGCGCCAGCAGCCAAGCGGAGGGGCCTCCCCAAGAGACCCAGTACTTC
len: 16
abundance: -
v_gene: TRBV4-1
d_gene: -
j_gene: TRBJ2-5

CDR3aa: CASRRDSLNYGYTF
CDR3nt: TGTGCCAGCAGGCGGGACAGCCTTAACTATGGCTACACCTTC
len: 14
abundance: -
v_gene: TRBV6-5
d_gene: TRBD1
j_gene: TRBJ1-2

CDR3aa: CASSLSVALREQYF
CDR3nt: TGTGCCAGCAGCCTAAGCGTTGCTCTCCGCGAGCAGTACTTC
len: 14
abundance: -
v_gene: TRBV7-2
d_gene: -
j_gene: TRBJ2-7

CDR3aa: CASSLDGRGETEAFF
CDR3nt: TGCGCCAGCAGCTTGGATGGCAGGGGTGAGACTGAAGCTTTCTTT
len: 15
abundance: once
v_gene: TRBV5-1
d_gene: -
j_gene: TRBJ1-1

CDR3aa: CASSFGGRGTEAFF
CDR3nt: TGTGCCAGCAGTTTCGGGGGGCGAGGGACTGAAGCTTTCTTT
len: 14
abundance: once
v_gene: TRBV3-1/TRBV3-2
d_gene: -
j_gene: TRBJ1-1

CDR3aa: CASSEAGGDQPQHF
CDR3nt: TGTGCCAGCAGTGAAGCAGGGGGCGATCAGCCCCAGCATTTT
len: 14
abundance: -
v_gene: TRBV6-1
d_gene: TRBD1
j_gene: TRBJ1-5

CDR3aa: CASSQGGGDRSTEAFF
CDR3nt: TGCGCCAGCAGTCAAGGTGGTGGGGACAGGTCGACTGAAGCTTTCTTT
len: 16
abundance: -
v_gene: TRBV23-1
d_gene: TRBD1
j_gene: TRBJ1-1

CDR3aa: CASSYPFPQRNTEAFF
CDR3nt: TGTGCCAGCAGTTACCCCTTTCCACAGAGGAACACTGAAGCTTTCTTT
len: 16
abundance: -
v_gene: TRBV6-2/TRBV6-3
d_gene: -
j_gene: TRBJ1-1

CDR3aa: CASSYPATGSNEKLFF
CDR3nt: TGTGCCAGCAGTTACCCGGCGACAGGGTCAAATGAAAAACTGTTTTTT
len: 16
abundance: -
v_gene: TRBV6-6
d_gene: TRBD1
j_gene: TRBJ1-4

CDR3aa: CASSFKGETQYF
CDR3nt: TGTGCCAGCAGTTTTAAGGGAGAGACCCAGTACTTC
len: 12
abundance: -
v_gene: TRBV28
d_gene: -
j_gene: TRBJ2-5

CDR3aa: CASSFGETGASGNTIYF
CDR3nt: TGTGCCAGCAGCTTTGGGGAGACAGGGGCCTCTGGAAACACCATATATTTT
len: 17
abundance: -
v_gene: TRBV7-2
d_gene: TRBD1
j_gene: TRBJ1-3

CDR3aa: CASSDGTGVAHYGYTF
CDR3nt: TGTGCCAGCAGTGACGGGACAGGGGTAGCCCACTATGGCTACACCTTC
len: 16
abundance: -
v_gene: TRBV25-1
d_gene: TRBD1
j_gene: TRBJ1-2

CDR3aa: CASSQGLDLFF
CDR3nt: TGTGCCAGCAGCCAAGGACTAGATCTGTTCTTC
len: 11
abundance: -
v_gene: TRBV3-1/TRBV3-2
d_gene: -
j_gene: TRBJ2-1

CDR3aa: CASSLAGGAETQYF
CDR3nt: TGCGCCAGCAGCTTGGCAGGCGGGGCAGAGACCCAGTACTTC
len: 14
abundance: -
v_gene: TRBV5-1
d_gene: -
j_gene: TRBJ2-5

CDR3aa: CASRFTGTLMNTEAFF
CDR3nt: TGTGCCAGCAGGTTCACAGGAACCTTAATGAACACTGAAGCTTTCTTT
len: 16
abundance: few
v_gene: TRBV7-9
d_gene: -
j_gene: TRBJ1-1

CDR3aa: CSASQFQGVGEQYF
CDR3nt: TGCAGTGCTAGTCAATTTCAGGGAGTCGGCGAGCAGTACTTC
len: 14
abundance: -
v_gene: TRBV20-1
d_gene: -
j_gene: TRBJ2-7

CDR3aa: CASSPQGSGANVLTF
CDR3nt: TGTGCCAGCAGCCCTCAGGGCTCTGGGGCCAACGTCCTGACTTTC
len: 15
abundance: -
v_gene: TRBV7-2
d_gene: -
j_gene: TRBJ2-6

CDR3aa: CGGQPSTDTQYF
CDR3nt: TGTGGAGGACAGCCTAGCACAGATACGCAGTATTTT
len: 12
abundance: -
v_gene: TRBV29-1
d_gene: -
j_gene: TRBJ2-3

CDR3aa: CASSLRPVRLALGSYNEQFF
CDR3nt: TGTGCCAGCAGCTTAAGGCCGGTACGGCTCGCTTTAGGCTCCTACAATGAGCAGTTCTTC
len: 20
abundance: -
v_gene: TRBV7-6
d_gene: -
j_gene: TRBJ2-1

CDR3aa: CASSSFQGASSPLHF
CDR3nt: TGTGCCAGCAGCTCATTTCAGGGGGCAAGTTCACCCCTCCACTTT
len: 15
abundance: -
v_gene: TRBV9
d_gene: TRBD1
j_gene: TRBJ1-6

CDR3aa: CASRQQGAQGPQHF
CDR3nt: TGTGCCAGCAGGCAACAGGGGGCCCAAGGGCCCCAGCATTTT
len: 14
abundance: -
v_gene: TRBV2
d_gene: TRBD1
j_gene: TRBJ1-5

CDR3aa: CASSLEWGRSNEKLFF
CDR3nt: TGTGCCAGCAGCTTAGAATGGGGTCGGAGTAATGAAAAACTGTTTTTT
len: 16
abundance: -
v_gene: TRBV7-4
d_gene: -
j_gene: TRBJ1-4

CDR3aa: CASSVPGQETQYF
CDR3nt: TGCGCCAGCAGCGTCCCGGGGCAAGAGACCCAGTACTTC
len: 13
abundance: once
v_gene: TRBV5-1
d_gene: -
j_gene: TRBJ2-5

CDR3aa: CASSLYTDTGELFF
CDR3nt: TGTGCCAGCAGTTTATACACAGACACCGGGGAGCTGTTTTTT
len: 14
abundance: -
v_gene: TRBV27
d_gene: -
j_gene: TRBJ2-2

CDR3aa: CASSHRGEPQHF
CDR3nt: TGTGCCAGCAGCCACCGTGGGGAGCCCCAGCATTTT
len: 12
abundance: few
v_gene: TRBV7-9
d_gene: -
j_gene: TRBJ1-5